This T cell receptor (beta chain) came from a study of Graves' ophthalmopathy and Graves' hyperthyroidism. Study outcomes and limitations: This model predicted ophthalmopathy progression (sensitivity 70% to 71%, specificity around 72%). Appearing in blood as well were most expanded thyroid clonotypes above 0.001 frequency.

Certain patients, namely those with other autoimmune diseases, uncontrolled infections, pregnancy or lactation, were excluded. Diagnosis used clinical symptoms, serum thyroxine, TRAb, thyroid ultrasound and orbital computed tomography. On this clonotype itself: Its antigen is unknown.

V lost 0 bases and J 3 bases, leaving 7 bases between the germline ends. Germline-derived CDR1 and CDR2 are DFQATT and SNEGSKA (reference sequence). The CDR3 loop spans 13 amino acids. As the template, RNA transcripts were used to amplify TCR beta CDR3 regions. HTBI primers served in a first-round RT-PCR, which a second-round multiplex PCR followed. MiXCR, run by TCRdb on the multiplex PCR reads, gives a single entry per CDR3 protein. The sample lists around 51,000 distinct CDR3 sequences; around 48% were seen once. This receptor was identified in an adult man with Graves' ophthalmopathy. The chain recombines TRBV20-1 with TRBJ2-3, with D maybe TRBD1 (5 bases). Material for sequencing was peripheral blood. Here the CDR3 DNA reads TGCAGTGCTAGAGATACAGGAACAGATACGCAGTATTTT. Amino acid sequence: CSARDTGTDTQYF.